Described below is a single T cell receptor (beta chain) sequence and its context. This entry comes from a study of blood T cell repertoires in COVID-19. Looking at the study overall: The analysed material was cDNA or gDNA that came from T cells, B-cell-depleted T cells, or PBMCs.

The length of the CDR3 is 17 residues. V lost 1 base, J lost 1 base, and 3 bases stayed unmatched. The germline V gene encodes CDR1 SGHTA and CDR2 FQGNSA. TCRdb's copy holds only in-frame clones and misses some; the assay was immunoSEQ multiplex PCR. The table includes some 120,000 clones, about 82% detected once. The source of this sequence is a human donor in a cohort sampled during active COVID-19. Sequenced sample: peripheral blood. The rearrangement joins TRBV7-2 to TRBJ2-2; 10 nucleotides agree with TRBD2. The CDR3 coding sequence is TGTGCCAGCAGCTTAGTAGCGGGAGGTGGGAACACCGGGGAGCTGTTTTTT. Translating gives CASSLVAGGGNTGELFF.